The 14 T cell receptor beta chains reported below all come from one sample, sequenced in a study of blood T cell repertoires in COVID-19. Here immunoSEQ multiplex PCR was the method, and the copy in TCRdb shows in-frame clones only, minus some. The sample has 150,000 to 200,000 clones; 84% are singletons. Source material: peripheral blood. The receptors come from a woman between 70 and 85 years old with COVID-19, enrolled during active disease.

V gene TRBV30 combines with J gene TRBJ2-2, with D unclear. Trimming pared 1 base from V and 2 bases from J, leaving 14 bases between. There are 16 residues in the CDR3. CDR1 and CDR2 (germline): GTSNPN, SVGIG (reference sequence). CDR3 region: CAWSARRSINTGELFF. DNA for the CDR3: TGTGCCTGGAGTGCCCGACGGAGTATTAACACCGGGGAGCTGTTTTTT.

In DNA form, the CDR3 reads TGCGCCAGCAGCTTGTCGGGGGACGGTCGGTTCGGAATTGGCTACACCTTC. This sequence encodes CASSLSGDGRFGIGYTF. This chain joins TRBV5-1 and TRBJ1-2; D perhaps matches TRBD1 (5 bases). Germline loops: CDR1 SGHRS, CDR2 YFSETQ. This CDR3 has 17 residues. Deletions cut 1 base from V and 7 bases from J, with 23 bases between.

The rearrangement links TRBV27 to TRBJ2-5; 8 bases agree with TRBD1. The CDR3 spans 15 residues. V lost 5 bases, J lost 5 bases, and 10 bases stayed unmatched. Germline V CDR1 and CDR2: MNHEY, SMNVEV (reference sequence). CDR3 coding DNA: TGTGCCAGCAGTAAACGACAGGGGAATTGGGAGACCCAGTACTTC. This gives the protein CASSKRQGNWETQYF.

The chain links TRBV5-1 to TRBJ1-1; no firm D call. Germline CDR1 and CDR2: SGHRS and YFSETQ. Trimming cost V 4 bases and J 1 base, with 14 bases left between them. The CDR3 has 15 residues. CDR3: CASSRGGGGNTEAFF. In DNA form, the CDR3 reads TGCGCCAGCAGCCGAGGCGGTGGAGGGAACACTGAAGCTTTCTTT.

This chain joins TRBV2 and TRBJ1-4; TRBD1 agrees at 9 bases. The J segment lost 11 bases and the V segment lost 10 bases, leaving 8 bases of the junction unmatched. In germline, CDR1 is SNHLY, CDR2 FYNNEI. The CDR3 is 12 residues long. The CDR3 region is CATKTGGSKLFF. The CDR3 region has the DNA TGTGCCACCAAGACAGGGGGGTCGAAACTGTTTTTT. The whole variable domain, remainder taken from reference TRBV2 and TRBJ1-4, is EPEVTQTPSHQVTQMGQEVILRCVPISNHLYFYWYRQILGQKVEFLVSFYNNEISEKSEIFDDQFSVERPDGSNFTLKIRSTKLEDSAMYFCATKTGGSKLFFGSGTQLSVL.

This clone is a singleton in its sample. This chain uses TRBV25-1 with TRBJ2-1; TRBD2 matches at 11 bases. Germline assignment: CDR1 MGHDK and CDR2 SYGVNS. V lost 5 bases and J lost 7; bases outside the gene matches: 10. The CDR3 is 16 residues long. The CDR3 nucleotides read TGTGCCAGCAGTAATCCCGGGACTAGCGGATGGAATGAGCAGTTCTTC. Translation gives CASSNPGTSGWNEQFF.

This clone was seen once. CDR3 in amino acids: CASSVKGGVTEAFF. The CDR3 DNA follows: TGTGCCAGCTCAGTCAAGGGAGGAGTAACTGAAGCTTTCTTT. This sequence joins TRBV2 and TRBJ1-1; D gene unclear. In germline, CDR1 is SNHLY, CDR2 FYNNEI. V lost 8 bases, J lost 5 bases, and 18 bases lay in between. The CDR3 is 14 residues long.

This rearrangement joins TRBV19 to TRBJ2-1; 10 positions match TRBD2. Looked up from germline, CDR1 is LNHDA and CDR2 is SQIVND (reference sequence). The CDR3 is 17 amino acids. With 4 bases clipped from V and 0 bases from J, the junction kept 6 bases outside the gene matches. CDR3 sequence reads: CASSTRLAGNSYNEQFF. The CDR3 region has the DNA TGTGCCAGTAGTACGCGACTAGCGGGCAACTCCTACAATGAGCAGTTCTTC.

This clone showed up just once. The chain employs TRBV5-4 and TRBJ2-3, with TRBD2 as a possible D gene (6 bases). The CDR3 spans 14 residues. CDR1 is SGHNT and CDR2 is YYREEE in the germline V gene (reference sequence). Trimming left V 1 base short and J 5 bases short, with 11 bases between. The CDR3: CASSLYGTRDTQYF. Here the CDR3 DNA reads TGTGCCAGCAGCTTGTACGGGACTCGAGATACGCAGTATTTT.

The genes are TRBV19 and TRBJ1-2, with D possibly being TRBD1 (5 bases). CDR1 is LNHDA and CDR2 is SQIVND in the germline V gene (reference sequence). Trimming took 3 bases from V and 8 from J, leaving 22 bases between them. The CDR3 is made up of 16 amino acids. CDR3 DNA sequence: TGTGCCAGTAGTATTGGCGATCTCAGGAGGGGAAAAGGCTACACCTTC. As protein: CASSIGDLRRGKGYTF.

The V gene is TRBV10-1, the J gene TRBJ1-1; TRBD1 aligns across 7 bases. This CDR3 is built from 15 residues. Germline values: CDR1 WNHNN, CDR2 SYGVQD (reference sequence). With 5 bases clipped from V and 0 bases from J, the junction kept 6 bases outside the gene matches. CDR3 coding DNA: TGCGCCAGCAGTACCGGGACAGCAATGAACACTGAAGCTTTCTTT. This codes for CASSTGTAMNTEAFF.

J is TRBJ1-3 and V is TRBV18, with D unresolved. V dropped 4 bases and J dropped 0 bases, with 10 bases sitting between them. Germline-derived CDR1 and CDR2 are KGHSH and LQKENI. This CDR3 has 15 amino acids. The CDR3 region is CASSRLGISGNTIYF. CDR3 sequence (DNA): TGTGCCAGCTCACGACTTGGCATCTCTGGAAACACCATATATTTT. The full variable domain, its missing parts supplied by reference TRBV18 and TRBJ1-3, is NAGVMQNPRHLVRRRGQEARLRCSPMKGHSHVYWYRQLPEEGLKFMVYLQKENIIDESGMPKERFSAEFPKEGPSILRIQQVVRGDSAAYFCASSRLGISGNTIYFGEGSWLTVV.

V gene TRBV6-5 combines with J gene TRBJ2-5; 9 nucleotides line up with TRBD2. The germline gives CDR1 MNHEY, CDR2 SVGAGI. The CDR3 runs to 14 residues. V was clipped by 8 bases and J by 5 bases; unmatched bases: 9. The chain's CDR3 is CASRGRGGEETQYF. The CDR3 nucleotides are TGTGCCAGCCGGGGACGCGGGGGGGAGGAGACCCAGTACTTC.

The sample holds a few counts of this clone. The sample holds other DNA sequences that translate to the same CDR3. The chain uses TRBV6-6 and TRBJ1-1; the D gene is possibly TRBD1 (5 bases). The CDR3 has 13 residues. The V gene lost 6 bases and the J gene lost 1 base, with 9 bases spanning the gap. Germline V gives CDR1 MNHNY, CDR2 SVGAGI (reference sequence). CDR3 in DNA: TGTGCCAGCAGCAGCCAGGGGAACACTGAAGCTTTCTTT. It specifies CASSSQGNTEAFF.